This T cell receptor beta chain is drawn from a study of blood T cell repertoires in COVID-19. On the study more broadly: Whether acute or convalescent, the COVID-19 samples came from the United States, Italy and Spain. Nucleic acid was either cDNA or gDNA, and it came from T cells, B-cell-depleted T cells, or PBMCs.

Germline CDR1 SEHNR, CDR2 FQNEAQ (reference sequence). The CDR3 covers 14 residues. V dropped 3 bases and J dropped 0 bases, with 8 bases sitting between them. Per the authors' pipeline: Researchers report that nucleated cell counts were estimated from reference gene primer amplification. Only in-frame clones appear in the TCRdb table, and some are missing; sequencing was by immunoSEQ multiplex PCR. V and J calls and clone size are those listed in that table; D and trimming were worked out from the DNA. This sample has about 200,000 clones, with 65% to 90% found just once. Participants, roughly 18 to 100 years old, spanned around 25 US areas.

This clonotype was obtained from a woman aged 40 to 50 with acute COVID-19. The genes are TRBV7-9 and TRBJ2-5; tentatively, D is TRBD2 (6 bases). Material for sequencing was PBMCs or T cells enriched from blood (not recorded which). CDR3 DNA sequence: TGTGCCAGCAGCTTTAGCGGAAACCAAGAGACCCAGTACTTC. Encoded protein: CASSFSGNQETQYF.